The present T cell receptor (beta chain) was sequenced within a study of beta chain features in type 1 diabetes. Every bit of the isolated RNA underwent reverse transcription, so sequencing read expressed TCRB transcripts. There were 3.5 million to 4.5 million reads on average in the naive, central memory and regulatory T cell samples. The table came from immunoSEQ multiplex PCR; TCRdb's copy has only in-frame clones and leaves some out. Of fewer than 900,000 clones detected, 15% to 20% appear once; the ten largest clones hold 0.02% to 0.025%. About 110 mL of blood, on average, came from one heparinised draw per donor. In this sample, this clone turned up a few times. Its target is not known. Findings and caveats of the study: There were fewer insertions and more deletions at the VDJ junctions of type 1 diabetes patients. Shorter templates may be favored by PCR, equally so in patients and controls.

Germline assignment: CDR1 SGHTA and CDR2 FQGNSA. V shed 2 bases, J shed 5 bases, and the junction held 1 base outside the gene matches. The CDR3 has 15 amino acids. This TCR derives from a woman aged 18-29 years in good health. The genes are TRBV7-2 and TRBJ2-4; 12 bases map to TRBD2. The sequencing sample was made of naive CD4+ T cells from blood. DNA of the CDR3: TGTGCCAGCAGCTTACGACTAGCGGGGGAAAACATTCAGTACTTC. This encodes CASSLRLAGENIQYF.